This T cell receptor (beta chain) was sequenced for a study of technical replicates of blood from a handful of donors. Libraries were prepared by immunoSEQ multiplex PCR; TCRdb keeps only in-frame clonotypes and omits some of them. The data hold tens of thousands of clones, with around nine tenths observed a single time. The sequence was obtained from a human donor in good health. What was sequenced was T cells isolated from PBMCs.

CDR3: CASGRGTEAFF. In DNA form, the CDR3 reads TGTGCCAGCGGTAGGGGAACTGAAGCTTTCTTT. V is TRBV4-2 and J is TRBJ1-1; TRBD1 is a possible D gene (5 bases). Germline values: CDR1 LGHNA, CDR2 YNFKEQ. Trimming stripped 8 bases from V and 5 bases from J, with 9 bases between. This CDR3 is 11 amino acids long.